Below are 7 T cell receptor beta chains sequenced from a single sample in a study of HIV-infected patients and healthy controls. TCRdb reprocessed the 5' RACE reads with MiXCR, giving one entry per CDR3 protein. The sample carries about 70,000 distinct CDR3 sequences, about 17% recorded once. The sequenced material came from CD4+ T cells from blood. Receptors were obtained from a human donor in good health.

This clonotype was seen more than once but under ten times. The V and J genes are TRBV9 and TRBJ2-3, with 9 bases aligning to TRBD2. The germline V gene encodes CDR1 SGDLS and CDR2 YYNGEE. This CDR3 contains 15 residues. Unmatched junction bases numbered 1, after V lost 1 base and J lost 1 base. The CDR3 sequence is CASSVLAGGTDTQYF. The CDR3 DNA follows: TGTGCCAGCAGCGTATTAGCGGGGGGCACAGATACGCAGTATTTT.

The chain combines TRBV15 with TRBJ1-2; 7 nucleotides align to TRBD1. Unmatched junction bases numbered 16, after V lost 4 bases and J lost 5 bases. Germline V gives CDR1 LNHNV, CDR2 YYDKDF (reference sequence). This CDR3 spans 17 amino acids. The CDR3 coding sequence is TGTGCCACCAGCATCATTACCGGGACAGCCCTAACATATGGCTACACCTTC. Its translation is CATSIITGTALTYGYTF.

This chain uses TRBV28 with TRBJ2-3, with TRBD2 identical over 8 bases. J lost 3 bases, V lost 11 bases, and 19 bases had no gene match. The CDR3 loop spans 17 amino acids. Germline-derived CDR1 and CDR2 are MDHEN and SYDVKM. The CDR3: CASQIWGSGVGTDTQYF. The DNA of the CDR3 is TGTGCCTCTCAAATCTGGGGTAGCGGGGTGGGGACAGATACGCAGTATTTT.

This chain joins TRBV6-5 and TRBJ1-6; perhaps TRBD1 as D (5 bases). The length of the CDR3 is 14 residues. Trimming stripped 7 bases from V and 7 bases from J, with 14 bases between. Per the germline V gene, CDR1 is MNHEY and CDR2 is SVGAGI. The CDR3 DNA follows: TGTGCCAGCAATAACCCAGGGTACAATTCACCCCTCCACTTT. Encoded protein: CASNNPGYNSPLHF.

The chain couples TRBV21-1 to TRBJ1-2. TRBV21-1 is a listed pseudogene. This CDR3 has 15 residues. The CDR3: CASSKRTRPNYGYTF. As DNA, the CDR3 is TGTGCCAGCAGCAAACGCACGCGTCCTAACTATGGCTACACCTTC.

V is TRBV3-1 and J is TRBJ1-2; a possible D gene is TRBD1 (6 bases). The CDR3 spans 12 residues. The germline CDR1 and CDR2 sequences are LGHDT and YNNKEL (reference sequence). V lost 3 bases and J lost 8, with 10 bases in between. The CDR3 here is CASSQGDTGYTF. Here the CDR3 DNA reads TGTGCCAGCAGCCAGGGGGACACCGGCTACACCTTC.

This clonotype came up many times. V is TRBV20-1 and J is TRBJ2-3, with TRBD1 matching 8 bases. Germline lookup yields CDR1 DFQATT and CDR2 SNEGSKA (reference sequence). The V gene end was trimmed by 6 bases and the J gene end by 2 bases; junction bases not matched to a gene: 10. The CDR3 has 15 residues. CDR3 sequence reads: CSANRPGGHTDTQYF. CDR3 nucleotides: TGCAGTGCCAACCGGCCAGGGGGCCACACAGATACGCAGTATTTT.